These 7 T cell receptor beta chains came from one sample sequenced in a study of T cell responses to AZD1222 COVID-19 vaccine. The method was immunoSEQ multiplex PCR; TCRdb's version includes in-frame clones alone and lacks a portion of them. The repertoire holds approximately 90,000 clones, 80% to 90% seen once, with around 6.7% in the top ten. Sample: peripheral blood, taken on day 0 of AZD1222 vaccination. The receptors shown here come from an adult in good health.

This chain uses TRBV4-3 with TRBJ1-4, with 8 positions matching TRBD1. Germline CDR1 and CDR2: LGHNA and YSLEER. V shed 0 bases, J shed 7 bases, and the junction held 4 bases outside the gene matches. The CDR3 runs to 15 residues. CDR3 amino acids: CASSQEGTGGEKLFF. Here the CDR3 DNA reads TGCGCCAGCAGCCAAGAAGGGACAGGTGGTGAAAAACTGTTTTTT.

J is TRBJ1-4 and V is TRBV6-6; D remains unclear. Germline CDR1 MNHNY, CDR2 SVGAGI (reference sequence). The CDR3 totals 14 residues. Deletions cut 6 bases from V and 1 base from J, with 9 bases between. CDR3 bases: TGTGCCAGCAGCCGTCTAGGAACTAATGAAAAACTGTTTTTT. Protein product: CASSRLGTNEKLFF.

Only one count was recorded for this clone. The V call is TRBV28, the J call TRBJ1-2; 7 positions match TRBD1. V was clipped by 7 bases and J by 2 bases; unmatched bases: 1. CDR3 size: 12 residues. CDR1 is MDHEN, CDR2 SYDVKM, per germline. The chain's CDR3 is CASKTGNYGYTF. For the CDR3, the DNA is TGTGCCAGCAAGACAGGGAACTATGGCTACACCTTC.

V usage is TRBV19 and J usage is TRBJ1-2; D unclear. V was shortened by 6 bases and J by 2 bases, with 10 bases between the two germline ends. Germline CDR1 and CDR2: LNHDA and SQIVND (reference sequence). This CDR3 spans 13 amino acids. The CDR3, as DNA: TGTGCCAGTAGCCCGACACAAAACTATGGCTACACCTTC. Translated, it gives CASSPTQNYGYTF.

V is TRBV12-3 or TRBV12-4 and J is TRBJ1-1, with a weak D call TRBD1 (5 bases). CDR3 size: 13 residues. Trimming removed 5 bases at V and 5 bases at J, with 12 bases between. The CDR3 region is CASSLGGKTEAFF. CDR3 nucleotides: TGTGCCAGCAGTCTGGGGGGAAAGACTGAAGCTTTCTTT.

For the CDR3, the DNA is TGTGCCACCAGTGTGGGTACGAACACAGATACGCAGTATTTT. Protein: CATSVGTNTDTQYF. The rearrangement joins TRBV24-1 to TRBJ2-3; unclear D gene. The germline gives CDR1 KGHDR, CDR2 SFDVKD. V lost 5 bases and J lost 2, with 10 bases in between. CDR3 length equals 14 residues.

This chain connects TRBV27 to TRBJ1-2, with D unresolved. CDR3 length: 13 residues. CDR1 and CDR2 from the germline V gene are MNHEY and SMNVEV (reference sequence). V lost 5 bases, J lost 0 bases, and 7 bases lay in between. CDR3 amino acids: CASSKDSNYGYTF. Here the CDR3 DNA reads TGTGCCAGCAGTAAGGACTCTAACTATGGCTACACCTTC.